This T cell receptor (beta chain) stems from a study of CD8 T cells in Susac syndrome. In its sample, this clonotype was seen a few times. RNA was extracted with the RNeasy kit, and a quantity of about 0.45 to 1 ug was reverse transcribed using random hexamers. The immunoSEQ assay covered 54 Vbeta and 13 Jbeta segments for CDR3. TCRdb passed the immunoSEQ multiplex PCR reads through MiXCR, listing each CDR3 protein once. Here the sample spans about 140,000 distinct CDR3 sequences, 85% to 95% being singletons. V dropped 10 bases and J dropped 3 bases, with 16 bases sitting between them. Germline assignment: CDR1 LNHDA and CDR2 SQIVND (reference sequence). This CDR3 comprises 13 residues.

V usage is TRBV19 and J usage is TRBJ2-7, with D maybe TRBD1 (5 bases). This TCR was sampled from a human donor in good health. The specimen was CD8+ T cells from PBMCs. CDR3 DNA: TGTGCCACCGGCCAGGGTCTAGGCTACGAGCAGTACTTC. Translation gives CATGQGLGYEQYF. Full variable domain (missing parts from reference TRBV19 and TRBJ2-7): DGGITQSPKYLFRKEGQNVTLSCEQNLNHDAMYWYRQDPGQGLRLIYYSQIVNDFQKGDIAEGYSVSREKKESFPLTVTSAQKNPTAFYLCATGQGLGYEQYFGPGTRLTVT.